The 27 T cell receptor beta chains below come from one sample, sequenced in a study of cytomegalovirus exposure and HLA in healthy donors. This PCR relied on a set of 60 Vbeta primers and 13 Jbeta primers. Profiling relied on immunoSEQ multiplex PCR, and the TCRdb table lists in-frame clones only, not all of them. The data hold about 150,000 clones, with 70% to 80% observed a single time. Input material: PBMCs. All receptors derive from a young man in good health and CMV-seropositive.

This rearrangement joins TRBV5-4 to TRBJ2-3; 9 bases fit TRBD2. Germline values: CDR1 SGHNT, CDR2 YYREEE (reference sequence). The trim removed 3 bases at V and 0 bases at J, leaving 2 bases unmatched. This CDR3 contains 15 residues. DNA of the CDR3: TGTGCCAGCAGCTCTAGCGGGACGAGCACAGATACGCAGTATTTT. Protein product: CASSSSGTSTDTQYF.

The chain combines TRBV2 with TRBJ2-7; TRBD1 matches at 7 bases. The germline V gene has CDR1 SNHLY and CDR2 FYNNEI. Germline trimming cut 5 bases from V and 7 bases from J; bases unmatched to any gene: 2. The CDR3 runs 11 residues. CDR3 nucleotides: TGTGCCAGCAGTAGGGACAGTGAGCAGTACTTC. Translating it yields CASSRDSEQYF.

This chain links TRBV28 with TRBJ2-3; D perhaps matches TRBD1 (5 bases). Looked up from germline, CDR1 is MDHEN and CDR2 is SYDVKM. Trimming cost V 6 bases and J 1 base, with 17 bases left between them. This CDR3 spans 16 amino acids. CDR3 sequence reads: CASSRGPDSRTDTQYF. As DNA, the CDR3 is TGTGCCAGCAGCCGCGGACCCGACAGCCGCACAGATACGCAGTATTTT.

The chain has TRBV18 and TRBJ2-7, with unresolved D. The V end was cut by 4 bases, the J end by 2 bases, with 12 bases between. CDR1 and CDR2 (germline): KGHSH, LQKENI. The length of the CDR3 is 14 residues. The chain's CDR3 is CASSRAPPPYEQYF. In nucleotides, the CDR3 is TGTGCCAGCTCACGAGCTCCGCCGCCCTACGAGCAGTACTTC. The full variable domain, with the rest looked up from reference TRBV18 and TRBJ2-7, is NAGVMQNPRHLVRRRGQEARLRCSPMKGHSHVYWYRQLPEEGLKFMVYLQKENIIDESGMPKERFSAEFPKEGPSILRIQQVVRGDSAAYFCASSRAPPPYEQYFGPGTRLTVT.

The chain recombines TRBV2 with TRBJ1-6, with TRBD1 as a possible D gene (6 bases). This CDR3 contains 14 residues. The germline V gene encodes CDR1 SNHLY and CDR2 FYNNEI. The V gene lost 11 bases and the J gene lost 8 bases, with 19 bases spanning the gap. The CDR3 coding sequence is TGTGCCTATGATACCGGACAGCTCTATTCACCCCTCCACTTT. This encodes CAYDTGQLYSPLHF. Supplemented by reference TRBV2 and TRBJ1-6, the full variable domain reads EPEVTQTPSHQVTQMGQEVILRCVPISNHLYFYWYRQILGQKVEFLVSFYNNEISEKSEIFDDQFSVERPDGSNFTLKIRSTKLEDSAMYFCAYDTGQLYSPLHFGNGTRLTVT.

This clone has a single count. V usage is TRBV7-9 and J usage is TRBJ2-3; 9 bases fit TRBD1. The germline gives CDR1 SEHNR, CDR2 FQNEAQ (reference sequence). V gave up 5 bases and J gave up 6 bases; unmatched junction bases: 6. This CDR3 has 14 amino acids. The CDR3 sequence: CASSLDRGRDTQYF. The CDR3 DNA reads TGTGCCAGCAGCCTCGACAGGGGGAGGGATACGCAGTATTTT.

This CDR3 is CASSAGRDTEAFF. CDR3 DNA sequence: TGTGCCAGCAGCGCAGGGAGGGACACTGAAGCTTTCTTT. The chain joins TRBV7-8 to TRBJ1-1; D perhaps matches TRBD1 (5 bases). Germline CDR1 and CDR2: SGHVS and FQNEAQ. Trimming removed 5 bases from V and 3 bases from J, with 10 bases in between. The CDR3 covers 13 residues.

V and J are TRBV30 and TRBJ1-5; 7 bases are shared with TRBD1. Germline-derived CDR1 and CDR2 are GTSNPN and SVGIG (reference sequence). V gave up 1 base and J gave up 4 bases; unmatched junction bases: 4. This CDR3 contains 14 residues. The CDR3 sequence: CAWSAEQGNQPQHF. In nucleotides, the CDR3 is TGTGCCTGGAGTGCGGAACAGGGGAATCAGCCCCAGCATTTT.

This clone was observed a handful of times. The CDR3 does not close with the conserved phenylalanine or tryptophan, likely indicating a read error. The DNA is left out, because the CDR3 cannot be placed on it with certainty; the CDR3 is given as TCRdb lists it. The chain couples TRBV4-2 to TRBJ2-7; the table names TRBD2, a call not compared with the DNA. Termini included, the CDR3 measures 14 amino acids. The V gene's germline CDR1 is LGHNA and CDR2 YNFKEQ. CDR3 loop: CASSQEGSGRAGSI.

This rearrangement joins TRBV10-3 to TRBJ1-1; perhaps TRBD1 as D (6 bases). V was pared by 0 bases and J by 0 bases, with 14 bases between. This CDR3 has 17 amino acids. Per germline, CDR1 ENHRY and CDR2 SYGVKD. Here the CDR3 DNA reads TGTGCCATCAGTGAGTCGTCCGGACAGACAATGAACACTGAAGCTTTCTTT. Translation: CAISESSGQTMNTEAFF.

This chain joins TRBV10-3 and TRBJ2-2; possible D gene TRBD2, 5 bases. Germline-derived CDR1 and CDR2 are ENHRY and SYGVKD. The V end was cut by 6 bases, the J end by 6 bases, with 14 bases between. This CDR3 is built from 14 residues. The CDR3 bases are TGTGCCATCAGGAGTCGAGGGTGGTCCGGGGAGCTGTTTTTT. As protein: CAIRSRGWSGELFF.

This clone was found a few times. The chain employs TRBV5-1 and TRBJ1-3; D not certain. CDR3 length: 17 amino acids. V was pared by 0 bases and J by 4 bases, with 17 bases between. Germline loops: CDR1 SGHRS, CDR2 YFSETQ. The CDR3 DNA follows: TGCGCCAGCAGCTTGGCGGAGACGGGTCGATCAGGAAACACCATATATTTT. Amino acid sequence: CASSLAETGRSGNTIYF.

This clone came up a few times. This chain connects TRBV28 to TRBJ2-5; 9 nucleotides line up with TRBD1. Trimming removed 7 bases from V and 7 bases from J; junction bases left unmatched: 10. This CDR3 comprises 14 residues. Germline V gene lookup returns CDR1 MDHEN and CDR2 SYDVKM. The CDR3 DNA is TGTGCCAGCACCACCTCGGGACAGGGAGTGACCCAGTACTTC. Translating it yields CASTTSGQGVTQYF. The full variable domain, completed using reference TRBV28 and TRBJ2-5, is DVKVTQSSRYLVKRTGEKVFLECVQDMDHENMFWYRQDPGLGLRLIYFSYDVKMKEKGDIPEGYSVSREKKERFSLILESASTNQTSMYLCASTTSGQGVTQYFGPGTRLLVL.

The DNA for the CDR3 is TGTGCCAGTAGTCCGGGACAGAACTACGAGCAGTACTTC. Amino acids: CASSPGQNYEQYF. The chain links TRBV19 to TRBJ2-7, with TRBD1 identical over 7 bases. The germline CDR1 and CDR2 sequences are LNHDA and SQIVND (reference sequence). The CDR3 runs 13 residues. The V segment lost 5 bases and the J segment 3 bases; nucleotides outside the gene matches: 4.

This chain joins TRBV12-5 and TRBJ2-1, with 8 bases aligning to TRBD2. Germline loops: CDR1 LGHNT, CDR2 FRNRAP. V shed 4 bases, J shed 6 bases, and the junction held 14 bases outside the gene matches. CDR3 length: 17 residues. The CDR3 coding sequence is TGTGCTAGTGGTTCACTGTCCTCGGGACTAGTCAGCAATGAGCAGTTCTTC. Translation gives CASGSLSSGLVSNEQFF.

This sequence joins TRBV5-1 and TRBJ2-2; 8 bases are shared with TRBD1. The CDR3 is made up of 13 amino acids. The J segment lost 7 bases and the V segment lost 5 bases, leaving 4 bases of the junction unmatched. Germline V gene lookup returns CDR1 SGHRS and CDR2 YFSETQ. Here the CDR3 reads CASSQTGDGELFF. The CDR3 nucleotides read TGCGCCAGCAGTCAGACAGGGGACGGGGAGCTGTTTTTT.

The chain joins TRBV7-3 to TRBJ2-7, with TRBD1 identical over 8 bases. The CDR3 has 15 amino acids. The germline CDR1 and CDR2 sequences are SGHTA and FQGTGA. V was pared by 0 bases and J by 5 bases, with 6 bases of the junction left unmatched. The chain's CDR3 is CASSLTGQGAHEQYF. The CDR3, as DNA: TGTGCCAGCAGCTTAACGGGGCAGGGGGCCCACGAGCAGTACTTC.

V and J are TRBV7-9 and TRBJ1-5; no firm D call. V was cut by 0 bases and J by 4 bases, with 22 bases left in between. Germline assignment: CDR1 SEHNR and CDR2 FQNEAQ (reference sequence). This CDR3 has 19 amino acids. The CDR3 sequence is CASSLALNSWGGKNQPQHF. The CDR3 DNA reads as TGTGCCAGCAGCTTAGCACTAAACTCTTGGGGAGGGAAGAATCAGCCCCAGCATTTT.

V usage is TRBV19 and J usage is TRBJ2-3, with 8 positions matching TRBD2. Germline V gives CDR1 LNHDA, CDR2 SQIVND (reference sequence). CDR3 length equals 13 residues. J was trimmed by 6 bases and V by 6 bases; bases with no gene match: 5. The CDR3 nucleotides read TGTGCCAGTAGGGGACTAGAGGATGATACGCAGTATTTT. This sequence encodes CASRGLEDDTQYF.

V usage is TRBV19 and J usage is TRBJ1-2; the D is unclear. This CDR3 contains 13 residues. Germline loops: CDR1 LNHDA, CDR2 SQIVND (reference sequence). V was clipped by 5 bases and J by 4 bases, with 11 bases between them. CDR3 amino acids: CASSLGVIYGYTF. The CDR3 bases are TGTGCCAGTAGTCTCGGGGTCATCTATGGCTACACCTTC.

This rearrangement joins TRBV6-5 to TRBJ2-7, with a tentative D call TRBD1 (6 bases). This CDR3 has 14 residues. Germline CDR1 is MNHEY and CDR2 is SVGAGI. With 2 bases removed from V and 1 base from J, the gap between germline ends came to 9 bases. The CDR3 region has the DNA TGTGCCAGCAGTTACGCTACAGGGTCCTACGAGCAGTACTTC. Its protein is CASSYATGSYEQYF.

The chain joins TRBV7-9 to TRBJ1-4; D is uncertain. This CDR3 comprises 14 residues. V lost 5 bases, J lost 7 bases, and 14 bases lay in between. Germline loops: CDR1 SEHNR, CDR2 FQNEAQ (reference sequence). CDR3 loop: CASSPRLGFEKLFF. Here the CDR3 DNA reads TGTGCCAGCAGCCCACGGCTCGGGTTTGAAAAACTGTTTTTT.

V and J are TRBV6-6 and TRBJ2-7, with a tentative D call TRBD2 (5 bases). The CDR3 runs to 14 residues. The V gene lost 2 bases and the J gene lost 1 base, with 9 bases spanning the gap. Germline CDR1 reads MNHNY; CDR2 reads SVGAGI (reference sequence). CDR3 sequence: CASSYTSFSYEQYF. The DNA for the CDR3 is TGTGCCAGCAGTTACACTAGTTTTTCCTACGAGCAGTACTTC.

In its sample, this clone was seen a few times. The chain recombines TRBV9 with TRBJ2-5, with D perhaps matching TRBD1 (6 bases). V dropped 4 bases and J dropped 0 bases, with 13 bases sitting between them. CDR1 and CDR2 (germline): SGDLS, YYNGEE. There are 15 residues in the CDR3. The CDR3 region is CASSLSGTNQETQYF. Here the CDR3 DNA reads TGTGCCAGCAGCTTATCCGGGACAAACCAAGAGACCCAGTACTTC.

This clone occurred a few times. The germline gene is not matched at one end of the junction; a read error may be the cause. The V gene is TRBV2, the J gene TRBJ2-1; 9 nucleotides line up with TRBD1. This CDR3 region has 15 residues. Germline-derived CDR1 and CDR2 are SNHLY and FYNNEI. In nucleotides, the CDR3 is TGTGCCAGCAGCGAAGACAGGGGGGCCTACAATGAGCAGTTCTTC. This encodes CASSEDRGAYNEQFF.

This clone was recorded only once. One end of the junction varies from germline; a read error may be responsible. The CDR3 region is CASSLTGTTNEKLFF. CDR3 bases: TGTGCCAGCAGTTTAACCGGGACAACTAATGAAAAACTGTTTTTT. The V gene is TRBV7-3, the J gene TRBJ1-4; D remains ambiguous. CDR1 is SGHTA, CDR2 FQGTGA, per germline. The length of the CDR3 is 15 residues.

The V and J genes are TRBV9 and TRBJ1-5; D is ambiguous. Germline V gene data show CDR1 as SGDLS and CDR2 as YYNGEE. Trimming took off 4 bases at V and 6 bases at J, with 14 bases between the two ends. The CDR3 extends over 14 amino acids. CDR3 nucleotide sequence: TGTGCCAGCAGCCCGAGTAAAGCCGGTCAGCCCCAGCATTTT. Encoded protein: CASSPSKAGQPQHF.